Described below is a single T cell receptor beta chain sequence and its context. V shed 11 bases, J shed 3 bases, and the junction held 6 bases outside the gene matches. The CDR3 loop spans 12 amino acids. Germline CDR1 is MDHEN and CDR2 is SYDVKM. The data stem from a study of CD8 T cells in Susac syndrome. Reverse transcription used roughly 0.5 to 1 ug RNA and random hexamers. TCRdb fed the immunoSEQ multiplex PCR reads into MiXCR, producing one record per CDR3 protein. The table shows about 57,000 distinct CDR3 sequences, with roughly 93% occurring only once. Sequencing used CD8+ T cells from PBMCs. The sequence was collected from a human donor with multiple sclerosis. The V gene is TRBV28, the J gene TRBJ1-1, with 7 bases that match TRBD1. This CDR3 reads CAGRDRHTEAFF. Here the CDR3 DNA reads TGTGCCGGCCGGGACAGACACACTGAAGCTTTCTTT.